This T cell receptor (beta chain) was captured in a study of Graves' ophthalmopathy and Graves' hyperthyroidism. Study information: Hyperthyroidism was considered stable when no ophthalmopathy appeared within 18 months of follow-up.

Hyperthyroidism was new, under 2 months, in patients aged 18 to 65. For repertoire sequencing, the TCR beta CDR3 regions were amplified from RNA transcripts. HTBI primers were used in a first-round RT-PCR, which preceded a second-round multiplex PCR. TCRdb re-called the multiplex PCR reads with MiXCR, one entry per CDR3 protein. The sample yields more than 1,000,000 distinct CDR3 sequences, about two fifths seen once. This clonotype showed up just a few times. The antigen is not known. Overall study results and limits: Ophthalmopathy versus stable hyperthyroidism: 13-signature model gave roughly 88% sensitivity, 80% to 84% specificity.

V gave up 8 bases and J gave up 7 bases, with 12 bases separating them. The CDR3 has 11 residues. Germline V gene sequence: CDR1 SGDLS, CDR2 YYNGEE. The sequenced material came from peripheral blood or thyroid tissue (not recorded which). This clonotype was sampled from an adult man with Graves' hyperthyroidism. The chain links TRBV9 to TRBJ2-5, with a weak D call TRBD2 (6 bases). CDR3 sequence: CASSGAGTQYF. DNA for the CDR3: TGTGCCAGTTCAGGAGCGGGGACCCAGTACTTC.